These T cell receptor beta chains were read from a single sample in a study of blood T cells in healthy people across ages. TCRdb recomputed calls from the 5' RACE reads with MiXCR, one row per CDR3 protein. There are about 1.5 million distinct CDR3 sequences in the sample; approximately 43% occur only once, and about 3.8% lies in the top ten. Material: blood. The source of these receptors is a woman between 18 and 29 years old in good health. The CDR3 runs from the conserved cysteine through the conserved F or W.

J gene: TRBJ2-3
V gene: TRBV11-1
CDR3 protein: CASSPKGLDTQYF

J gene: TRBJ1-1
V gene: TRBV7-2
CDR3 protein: CASSPNPPFQGTEAFF

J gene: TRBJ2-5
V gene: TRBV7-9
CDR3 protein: CASSPRTSGSSETQYF

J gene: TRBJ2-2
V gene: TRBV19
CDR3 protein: CASSKDRTGRTGELFF

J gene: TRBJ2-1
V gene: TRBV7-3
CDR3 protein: CASSGGGTSYNEQFF

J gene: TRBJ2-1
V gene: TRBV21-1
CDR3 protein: CASSNFHGQGGYNEQFF

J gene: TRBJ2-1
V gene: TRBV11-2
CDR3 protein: CASSSRLLSRVGLNNEQFF

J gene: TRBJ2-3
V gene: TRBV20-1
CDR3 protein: CSAPSRTDTQYF

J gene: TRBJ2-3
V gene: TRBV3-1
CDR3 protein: CASSQDSGSDTQYF

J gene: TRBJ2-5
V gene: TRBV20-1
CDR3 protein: CSARPPAGIQETQYF

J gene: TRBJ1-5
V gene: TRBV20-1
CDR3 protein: CSARGGSGRQPQHF

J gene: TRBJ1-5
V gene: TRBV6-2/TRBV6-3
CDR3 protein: CASSFWTGEYQPQHF

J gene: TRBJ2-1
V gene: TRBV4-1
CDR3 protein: CASEGRYNEQFF

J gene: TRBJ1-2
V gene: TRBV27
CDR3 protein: CASSLAGFGYTF

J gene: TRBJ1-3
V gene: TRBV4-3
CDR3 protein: CASSQDIAGGYSGNTIYF

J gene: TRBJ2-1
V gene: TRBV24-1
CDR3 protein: CATSDLPRLADSSYNEQFF

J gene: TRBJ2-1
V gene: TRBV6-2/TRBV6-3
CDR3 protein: CASSYTSGDSYNEQFF

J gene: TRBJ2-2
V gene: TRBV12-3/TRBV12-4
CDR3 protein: CASSYGVTGELFF

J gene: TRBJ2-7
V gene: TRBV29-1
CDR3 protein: CSVGDLYEQYF

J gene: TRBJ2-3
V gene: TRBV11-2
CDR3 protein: CARSLAPAGGTDTQYF

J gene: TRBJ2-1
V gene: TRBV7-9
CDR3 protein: CASSRISGSYEQFF

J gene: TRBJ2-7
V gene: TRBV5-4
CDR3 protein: CASSLVSASGKYEQYF

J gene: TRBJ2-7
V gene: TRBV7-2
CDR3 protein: CASSLETGNYEQYF

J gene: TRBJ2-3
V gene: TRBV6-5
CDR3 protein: CASSYRDRNTDTQYF

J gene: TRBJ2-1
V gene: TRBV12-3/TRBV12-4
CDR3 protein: CASSYKPLHRGQHYNEQFF

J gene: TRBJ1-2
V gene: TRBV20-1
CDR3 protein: CSATRGQDYGYTF

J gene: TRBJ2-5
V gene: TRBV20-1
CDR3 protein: CSAAGTGLEQYF

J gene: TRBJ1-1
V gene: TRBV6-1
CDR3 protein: CAILSAGTGHPEAFF

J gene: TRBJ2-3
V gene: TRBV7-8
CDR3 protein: CASSLFGGERDTQYF